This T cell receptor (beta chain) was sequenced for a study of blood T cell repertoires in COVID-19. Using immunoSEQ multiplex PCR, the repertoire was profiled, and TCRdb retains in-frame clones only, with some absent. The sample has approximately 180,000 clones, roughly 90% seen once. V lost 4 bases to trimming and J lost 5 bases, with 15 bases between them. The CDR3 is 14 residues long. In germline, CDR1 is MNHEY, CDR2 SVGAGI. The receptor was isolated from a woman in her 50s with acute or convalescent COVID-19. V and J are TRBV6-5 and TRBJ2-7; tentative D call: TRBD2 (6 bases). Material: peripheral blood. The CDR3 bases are TGTGCCAGCAGTTTTCTGCGCGGGAACGACGAGCAGTACTTC. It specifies CASSFLRGNDEQYF.